This TCR beta chain was identified during a study of breast tumors, draining lymph nodes, adjacent tissues. Study observations and caveats: Tumor and nontumor repertoires were significantly more similar in luminal-like than in basal-like breast cancer. Data only fit, rather than demonstrated, lymph node origin of most tumor T cells. The data were judged consistent with most tumor T cells coming from lymph node and expanding in tumor. Tumors had less TCR diversity than lymph nodes, more than nontumor tissue.

TCRdb itself ran the multiplex PCR reads through MiXCR, one entry per CDR3 protein. This sample has approximately 230,000 distinct CDR3 sequences, with under 35% found just once. This CDR3 comprises 16 residues. Trimming removed 6 bases from V and 6 bases from J, with 24 bases in between. Germline V gene sequence: CDR1 DFQATT, CDR2 SNEGSKA (reference sequence). Axillary draining lymph nodes of breast cancer patients supplied the node samples. This clonotype was observed at least ten times. Its antigen is not known. Sequenced input: axillary lymph node tissue. The receptor was isolated from a female donor with breast cancer. Some clones in this sample may be carry-over from other donors' samples. The J gene is TRBJ2-1, the V gene TRBV20-1; either TRBD1 or TRBD2 may fit D (5 bases each). The CDR3, as DNA: TGCAGTGCCGCCAACCTCGGGGCCCTAGGCCCCAATGAGCAGTTCTTC. Its translation is CSAANLGALGPNEQFF.